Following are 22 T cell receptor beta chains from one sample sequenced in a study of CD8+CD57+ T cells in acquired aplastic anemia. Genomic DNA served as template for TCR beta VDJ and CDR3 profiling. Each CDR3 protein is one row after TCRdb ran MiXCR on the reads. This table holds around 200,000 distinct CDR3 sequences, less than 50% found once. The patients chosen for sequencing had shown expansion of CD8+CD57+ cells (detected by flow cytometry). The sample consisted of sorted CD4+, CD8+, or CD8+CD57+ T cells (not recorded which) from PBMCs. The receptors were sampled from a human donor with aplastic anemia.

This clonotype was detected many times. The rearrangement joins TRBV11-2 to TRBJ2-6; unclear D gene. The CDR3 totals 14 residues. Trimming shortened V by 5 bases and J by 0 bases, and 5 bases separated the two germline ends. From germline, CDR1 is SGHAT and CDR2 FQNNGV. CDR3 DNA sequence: TGTGCCAGCAGCCCGAGCTCTGGGGCCAACGTCCTGACTTTC. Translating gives CASSPSSGANVLTF.

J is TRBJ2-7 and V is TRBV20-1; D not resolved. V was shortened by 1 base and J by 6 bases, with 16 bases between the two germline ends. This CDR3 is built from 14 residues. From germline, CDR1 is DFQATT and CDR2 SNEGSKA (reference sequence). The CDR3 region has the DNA TGCAGTGCTAGAGCTGCCAGCCTTAGAGGCGAGCAGTACTTC. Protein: CSARAASLRGEQYF.

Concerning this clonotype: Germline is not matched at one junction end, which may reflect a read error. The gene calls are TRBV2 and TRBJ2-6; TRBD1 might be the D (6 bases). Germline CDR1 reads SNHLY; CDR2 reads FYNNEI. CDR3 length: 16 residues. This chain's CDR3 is CASSDMDWAGADVLTF. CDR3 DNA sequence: TGTGCCAGCAGTGATATGGATTGGGCAGGGGCCGACGTCCTGACTTTC.

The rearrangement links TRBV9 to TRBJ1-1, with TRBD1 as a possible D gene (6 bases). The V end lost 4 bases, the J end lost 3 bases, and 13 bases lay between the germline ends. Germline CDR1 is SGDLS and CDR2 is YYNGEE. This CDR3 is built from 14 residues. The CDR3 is CASSPQGGDTEAFF. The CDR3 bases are TGTGCCAGCAGCCCACAGGGCGGGGACACTGAAGCTTTCTTT.

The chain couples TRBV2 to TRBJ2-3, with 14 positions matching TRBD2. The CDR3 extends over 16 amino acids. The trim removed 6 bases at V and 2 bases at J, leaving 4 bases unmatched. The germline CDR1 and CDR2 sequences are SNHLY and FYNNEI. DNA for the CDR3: TGTGCCAGCAGGGCGGGACTAGCGGGAGACACAGATACGCAGTATTTT. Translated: CASRAGLAGDTDTQYF.

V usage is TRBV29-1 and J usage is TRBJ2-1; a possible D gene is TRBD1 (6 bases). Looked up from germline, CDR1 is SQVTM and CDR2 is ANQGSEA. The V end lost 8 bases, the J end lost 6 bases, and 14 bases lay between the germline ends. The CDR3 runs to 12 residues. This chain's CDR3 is CSQTGRGNEQFF. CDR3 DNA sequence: TGCAGCCAGACGGGCAGGGGCAATGAGCAGTTCTTC.

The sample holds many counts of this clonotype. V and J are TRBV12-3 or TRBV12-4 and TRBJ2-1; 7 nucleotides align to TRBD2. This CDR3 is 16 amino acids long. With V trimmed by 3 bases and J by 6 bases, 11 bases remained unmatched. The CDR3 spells CASSFVGGRSGNEQFF. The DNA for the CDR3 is TGTGCCAGCAGTTTCGTCGGCGGGAGAAGTGGCAATGAGCAGTTCTTC.

CDR3 amino acids: CSAEGENYGYTF. DNA for the CDR3: TGCAGCGCAGAGGGGGAGAACTATGGCTACACCTTC. The chain links TRBV29-1 to TRBJ1-2, with D maybe TRBD1 (6 bases). Trimming stripped 7 bases from V and 2 bases from J, with 11 bases between. The CDR3 covers 12 residues. CDR1 is SQVTM, CDR2 ANQGSEA, per germline.

CDR3 protein: CASSVGSGDYEQYF. Written as DNA, the CDR3 is TGTGCCAGCAGCGTGGGCAGCGGGGACTACGAGCAGTACTTC. This chain uses TRBV9 with TRBJ2-7; 7 nucleotides line up with TRBD2. The CDR3 extends over 14 amino acids. The germline V gene encodes CDR1 SGDLS and CDR2 YYNGEE. Trimming removed 2 bases from V and 3 bases from J; junction bases left unmatched: 5. Full variable domain (missing parts from reference TRBV9 and TRBJ2-7): DSGVTQTPKHLITATGQRVTLRCSPRSGDLSVYWYQQSLDQGLQFLIQYYNGEERAKGNILERFSAQQFPDLHSELNLSSLELGDSALYFCASSVGSGDYEQYFGPGTRLTVT.

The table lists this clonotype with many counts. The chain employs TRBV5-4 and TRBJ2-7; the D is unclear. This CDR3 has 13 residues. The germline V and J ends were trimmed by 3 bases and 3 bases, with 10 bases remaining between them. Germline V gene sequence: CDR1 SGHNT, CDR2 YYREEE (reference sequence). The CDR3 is CASSSGLIYEQYF. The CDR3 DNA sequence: TGTGCCAGCAGCTCCGGCCTTATCTACGAGCAGTACTTC.

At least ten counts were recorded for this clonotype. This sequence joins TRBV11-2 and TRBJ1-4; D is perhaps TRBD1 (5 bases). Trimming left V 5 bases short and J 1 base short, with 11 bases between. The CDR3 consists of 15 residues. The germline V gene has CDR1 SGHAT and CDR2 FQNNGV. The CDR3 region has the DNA TGTGCCAGCAGCATTCGACAGCAAACTAATGAAAAACTGTTTTTT. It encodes CASSIRQQTNEKLFF.

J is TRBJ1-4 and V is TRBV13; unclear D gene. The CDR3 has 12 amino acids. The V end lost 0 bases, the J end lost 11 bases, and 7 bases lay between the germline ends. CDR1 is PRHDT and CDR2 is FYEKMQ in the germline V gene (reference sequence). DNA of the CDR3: TGTGCCAGCAGCTTAGGCCGGGGTAAACTGTTTTTT. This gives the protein CASSLGRGKLFF.

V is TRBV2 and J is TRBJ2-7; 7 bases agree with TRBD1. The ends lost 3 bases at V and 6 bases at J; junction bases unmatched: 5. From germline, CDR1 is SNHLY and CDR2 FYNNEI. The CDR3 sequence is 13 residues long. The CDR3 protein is CASSETGSLEQYF. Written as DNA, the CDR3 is TGTGCCAGCAGTGAGACAGGGTCTCTCGAGCAGTACTTC.

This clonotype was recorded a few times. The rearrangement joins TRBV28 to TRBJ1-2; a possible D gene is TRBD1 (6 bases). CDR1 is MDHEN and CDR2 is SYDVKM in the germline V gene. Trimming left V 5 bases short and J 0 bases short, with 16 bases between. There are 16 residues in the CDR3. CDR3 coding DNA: TGTGCCAGCAGTCAAGGCGGAGGACAGACTAACTATGGCTACACCTTC. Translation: CASSQGGGQTNYGYTF.

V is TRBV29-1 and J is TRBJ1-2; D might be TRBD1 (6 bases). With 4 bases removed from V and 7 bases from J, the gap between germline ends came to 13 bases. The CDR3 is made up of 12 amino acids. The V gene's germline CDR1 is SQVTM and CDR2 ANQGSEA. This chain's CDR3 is CSVVTGIFGYTF. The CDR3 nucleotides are TGCAGCGTTGTCACAGGGATCTTTGGCTACACCTTC.

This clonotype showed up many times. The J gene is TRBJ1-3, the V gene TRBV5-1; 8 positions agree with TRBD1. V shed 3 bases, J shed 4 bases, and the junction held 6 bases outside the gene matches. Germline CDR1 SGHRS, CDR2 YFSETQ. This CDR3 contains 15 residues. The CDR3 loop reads CASSYGQGGGNTIYF. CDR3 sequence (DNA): TGCGCCAGCAGCTATGGACAGGGAGGAGGAAACACCATATATTTT.

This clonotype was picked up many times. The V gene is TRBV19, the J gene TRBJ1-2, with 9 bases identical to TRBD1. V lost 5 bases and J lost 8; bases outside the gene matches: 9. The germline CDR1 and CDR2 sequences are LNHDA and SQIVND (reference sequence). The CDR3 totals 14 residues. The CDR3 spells CASSPGTGIGGYTF. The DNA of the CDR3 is TGTGCCAGTAGTCCAGGGACAGGGATCGGGGGCTACACCTTC.

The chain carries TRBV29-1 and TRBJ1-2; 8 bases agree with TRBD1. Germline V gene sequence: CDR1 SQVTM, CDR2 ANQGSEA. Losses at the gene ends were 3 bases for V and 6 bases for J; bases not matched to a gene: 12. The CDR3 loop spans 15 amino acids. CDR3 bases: TGCAGCGTTGAGGGACAGGTTACTCCCGCACATGGCTACACCTTC. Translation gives CSVEGQVTPAHGYTF.

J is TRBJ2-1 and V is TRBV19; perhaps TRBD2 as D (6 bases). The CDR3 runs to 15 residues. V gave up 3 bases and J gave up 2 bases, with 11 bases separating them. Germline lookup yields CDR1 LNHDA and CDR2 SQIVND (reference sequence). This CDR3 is CASSIAGTAYNEQFF. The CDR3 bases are TGTGCCAGTAGTATTGCCGGGACTGCCTACAATGAGCAGTTCTTC.

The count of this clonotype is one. The CDR3 region is CASSRGSHNEQFF. CDR3 bases: TGTGCCAGCAGTCGAGGGAGTCACAATGAGCAGTTCTTC. The chain combines TRBV2 with TRBJ2-1; D perhaps matches TRBD2 (5 bases). The CDR3 has 13 amino acids. The germline CDR1 and CDR2 sequences are SNHLY and FYNNEI. Trimming shortened V by 5 bases and J by 5 bases, and 10 bases separated the two germline ends.

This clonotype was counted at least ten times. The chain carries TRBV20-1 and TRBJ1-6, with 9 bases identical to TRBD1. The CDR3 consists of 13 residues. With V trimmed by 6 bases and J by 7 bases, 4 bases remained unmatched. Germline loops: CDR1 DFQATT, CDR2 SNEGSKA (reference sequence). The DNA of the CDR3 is TGCAGTGCCCGGACAGGGGCCAATTCACCCCTCCACTTT. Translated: CSARTGANSPLHF.

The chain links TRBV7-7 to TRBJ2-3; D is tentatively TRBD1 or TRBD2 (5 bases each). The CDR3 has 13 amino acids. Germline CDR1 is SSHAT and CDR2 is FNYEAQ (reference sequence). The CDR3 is CASAGSIADTQYF. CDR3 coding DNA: TGTGCTAGCGCAGGGAGTATAGCAGATACGCAGTATTTT.